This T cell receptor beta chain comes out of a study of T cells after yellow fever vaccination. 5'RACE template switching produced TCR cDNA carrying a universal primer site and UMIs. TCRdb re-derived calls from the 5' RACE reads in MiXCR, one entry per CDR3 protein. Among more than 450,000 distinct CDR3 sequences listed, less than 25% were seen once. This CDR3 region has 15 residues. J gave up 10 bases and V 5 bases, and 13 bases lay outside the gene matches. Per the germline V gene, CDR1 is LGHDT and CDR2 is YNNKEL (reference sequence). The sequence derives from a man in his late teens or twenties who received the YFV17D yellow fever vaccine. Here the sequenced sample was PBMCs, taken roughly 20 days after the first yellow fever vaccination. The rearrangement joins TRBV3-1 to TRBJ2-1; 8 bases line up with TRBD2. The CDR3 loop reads CASSVPGLGGGEQFF. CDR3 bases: TGTGCCAGCAGCGTGCCGGGACTAGGGGGAGGGGAGCAGTTCTTC.